This T cell receptor beta chain originates from a study of T cells in Graves' hyperthyroidism and ophthalmopathy. This clonotype was counted at least ten times. The CDR3 length is 13 residues. The V gene's germline CDR1 is SNHLY and CDR2 FYNNEI. Trimming left V 6 bases short and J 5 bases short, with 10 bases between. Using RNA transcripts as the source, TCR beta CDR3 regions were amplified. Researchers ran a first-round RT-PCR on the TCR CDR3 using the HTBI primer set. TCRdb itself ran the multiplex PCR reads through MiXCR, one entry per CDR3 protein. In the table there are about 280,000 distinct CDR3 sequences, under 30% of which are singletons.

Sequenced sample: blood. V is TRBV2 and J is TRBJ2-2, with D possibly being TRBD2 (6 bases). The TCR was taken from a man in his forties with Graves' hyperthyroidism that later progressed to Graves' ophthalmopathy. The CDR3 here is CASSGRATGELFF. CDR3 coding DNA: TGTGCCAGCAGCGGGAGAGCAACCGGGGAGCTGTTTTTT. Based on the CDR3 plus reference TRBV2 and TRBJ2-2, the full variable domain is EPEVTQTPSHQVTQMGQEVILRCVPISNHLYFYWYRQILGQKVEFLVSFYNNEISEKSEIFDDQFSVERPDGSNFTLKIRSTKLEDSAMYFCASSGRATGELFFGEGSRLTVL.